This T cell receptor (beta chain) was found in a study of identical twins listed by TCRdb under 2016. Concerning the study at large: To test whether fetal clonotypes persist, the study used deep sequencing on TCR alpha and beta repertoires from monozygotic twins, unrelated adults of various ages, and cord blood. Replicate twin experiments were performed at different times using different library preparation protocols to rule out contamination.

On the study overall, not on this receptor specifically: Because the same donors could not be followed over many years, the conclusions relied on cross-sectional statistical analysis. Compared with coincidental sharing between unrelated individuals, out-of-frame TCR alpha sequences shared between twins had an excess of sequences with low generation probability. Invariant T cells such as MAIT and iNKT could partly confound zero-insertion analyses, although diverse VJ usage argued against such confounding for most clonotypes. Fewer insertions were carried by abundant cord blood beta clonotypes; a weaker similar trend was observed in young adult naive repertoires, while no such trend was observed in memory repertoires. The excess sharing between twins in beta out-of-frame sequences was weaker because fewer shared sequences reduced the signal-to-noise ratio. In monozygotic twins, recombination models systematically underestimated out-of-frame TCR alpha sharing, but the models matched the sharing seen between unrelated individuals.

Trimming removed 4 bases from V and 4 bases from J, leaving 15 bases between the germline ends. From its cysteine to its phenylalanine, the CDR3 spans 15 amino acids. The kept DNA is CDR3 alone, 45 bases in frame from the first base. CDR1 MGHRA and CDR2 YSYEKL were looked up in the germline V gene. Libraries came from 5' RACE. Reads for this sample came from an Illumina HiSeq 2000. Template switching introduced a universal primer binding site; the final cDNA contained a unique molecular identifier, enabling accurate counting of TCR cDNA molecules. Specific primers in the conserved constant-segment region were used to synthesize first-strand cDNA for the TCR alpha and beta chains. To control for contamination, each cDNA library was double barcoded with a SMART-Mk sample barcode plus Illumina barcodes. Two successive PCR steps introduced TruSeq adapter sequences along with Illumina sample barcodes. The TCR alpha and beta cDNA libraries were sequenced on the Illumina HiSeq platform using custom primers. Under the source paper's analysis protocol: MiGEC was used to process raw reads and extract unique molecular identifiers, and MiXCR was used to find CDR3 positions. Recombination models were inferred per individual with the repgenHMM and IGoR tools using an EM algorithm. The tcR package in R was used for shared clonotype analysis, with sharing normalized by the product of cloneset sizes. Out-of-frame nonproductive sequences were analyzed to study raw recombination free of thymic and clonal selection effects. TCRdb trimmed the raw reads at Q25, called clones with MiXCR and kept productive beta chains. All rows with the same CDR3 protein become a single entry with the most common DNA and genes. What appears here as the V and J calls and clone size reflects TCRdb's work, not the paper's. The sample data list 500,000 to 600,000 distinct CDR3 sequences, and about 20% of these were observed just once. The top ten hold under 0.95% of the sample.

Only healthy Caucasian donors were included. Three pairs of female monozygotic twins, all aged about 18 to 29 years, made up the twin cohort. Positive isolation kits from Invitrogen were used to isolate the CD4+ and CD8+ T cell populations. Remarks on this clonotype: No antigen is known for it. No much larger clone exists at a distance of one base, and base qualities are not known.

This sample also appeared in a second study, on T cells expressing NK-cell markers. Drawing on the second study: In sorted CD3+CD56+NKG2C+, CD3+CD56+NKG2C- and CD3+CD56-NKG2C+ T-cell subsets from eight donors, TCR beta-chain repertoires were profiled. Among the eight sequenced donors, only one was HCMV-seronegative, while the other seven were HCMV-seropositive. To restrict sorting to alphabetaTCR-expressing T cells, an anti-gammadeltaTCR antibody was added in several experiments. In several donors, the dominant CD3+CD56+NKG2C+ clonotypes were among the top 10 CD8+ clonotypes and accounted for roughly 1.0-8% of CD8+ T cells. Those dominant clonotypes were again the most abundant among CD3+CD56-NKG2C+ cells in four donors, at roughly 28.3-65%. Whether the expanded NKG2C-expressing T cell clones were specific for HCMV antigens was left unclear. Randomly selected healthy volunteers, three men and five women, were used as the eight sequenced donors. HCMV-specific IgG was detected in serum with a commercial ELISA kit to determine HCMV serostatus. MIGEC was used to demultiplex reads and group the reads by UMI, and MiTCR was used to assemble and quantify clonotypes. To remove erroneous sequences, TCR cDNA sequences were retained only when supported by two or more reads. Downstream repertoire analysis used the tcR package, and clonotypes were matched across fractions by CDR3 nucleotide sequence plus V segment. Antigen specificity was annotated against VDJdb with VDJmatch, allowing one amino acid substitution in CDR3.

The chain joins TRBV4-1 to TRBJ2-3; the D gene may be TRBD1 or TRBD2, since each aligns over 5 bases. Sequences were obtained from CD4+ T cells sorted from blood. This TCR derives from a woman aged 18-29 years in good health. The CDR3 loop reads CASSLRDGHPDTQYF. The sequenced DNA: TGCGCCAGCAGCCTCCGGGACGGTCATCCAGATACGCAGTATTTT.